This T cell receptor beta chain was captured by sequencing in a study of T-cell memory formation after mild COVID-19. The overall study: Largely, the TCR clusters proved donor specific. Findings and caveats of the study: Shrinking CD4+ clones were chiefly CM and EM; CD8+ ones were chiefly EMRA.

This clonotype was seen only a few times. What it recognizes is unknown. The CDR3 totals 14 residues. Germline V gene lookup returns CDR1 MNHEY and CDR2 SMNVEV (reference sequence). Trimming removed 6 bases at V and 5 bases at J, with 15 bases between. TCRdb re-derived calls from the 5' RACE reads in MiXCR, one entry per CDR3 protein. The sample lists hundreds of thousands of distinct CDR3 sequences; approximately 15% were seen once. Sequenced: PBMCs or a T cell subset sorted from them (not recorded which). The chain joins TRBV27 to TRBJ2-3, with D possibly called TRBD1 or TRBD2 (6 bases each). The TCR sequence derives from a man younger than 35 who had mild COVID-19 (a few samples of this study predate the infection). Cell type and time point are not known. Here the CDR3 reads CASSPGARVDTQYF. CDR3 bases: TGTGCCAGCAGCCCGGGGGCTCGCGTAGATACGCAGTATTTT.